Each of the 18 T cell receptor beta chains below was sequenced from the same sample in a study of T cell responses to AZD1222 COVID-19 vaccine. The table came from immunoSEQ multiplex PCR; TCRdb's copy has only in-frame clones and leaves some out. The sample records about 120,000 clones, roughly 90% being singletons. This sample comprised peripheral blood, obtained on day 0 of AZD1222 vaccination. These receptors were taken from an adult in good health.

This clone has a handful of counts. This rearrangement joins TRBV19 to TRBJ1-3, with unresolved D. CDR1 and CDR2 from the germline V gene are LNHDA and SQIVND (reference sequence). The CDR3 loop spans 15 amino acids. The V end lost 1 base, the J end lost 1 base, and 8 bases lay between the germline ends. The CDR3 is CASSIGRLSGNTIYF. The CDR3 bases are TGTGCCAGTAGTATAGGACGGCTGTCTGGAAACACCATATATTTT.

The rearrangement links TRBV18 to TRBJ1-5; D is uncertain. From germline, CDR1 is KGHSH and CDR2 LQKENI. The CDR3 spans 14 residues. Trimming left V 2 bases short and J 1 base short, with 6 bases between. The CDR3 DNA is TGTGCCAGCTCACCAACCAGGAGCAATCAGCCCCAGCATTTT. The encoded protein is CASSPTRSNQPQHF.

The chain combines TRBV29-1 with TRBJ1-2; 7 bases are shared with TRBD1. The ends lost 6 bases at V and 6 bases at J; junction bases unmatched: 16. The CDR3 consists of 15 residues. Germline CDR1 SQVTM, CDR2 ANQGSEA. The DNA of the CDR3 is TGCAGCGTCGTCGACCGACAGGGCAAAGGTGATGGCTACACCTTC. Protein sequence: CSVVDRQGKGDGYTF.

The chain uses TRBV5-4 and TRBJ1-1, with 7 bases aligning to TRBD1. Looked up from germline, CDR1 is SGHNT and CDR2 is YYREEE (reference sequence). The CDR3 has 14 residues. With 4 bases clipped from V and 1 base from J, the junction kept 4 bases outside the gene matches. The DNA for the CDR3 is TGTGCCAGCAGCCCGAGGGACAGGAACACTGAAGCTTTCTTT. It is translated as CASSPRDRNTEAFF.

This clone was counted once. The rearrangement uses TRBV11-2 and TRBJ2-1, with D tentatively TRBD2 (6 bases). CDR3 length: 15 residues. CDR1 and CDR2 from the germline V gene are SGHAT and FQNNGV. The V and J ends lost 3 bases and 5 bases respectively, with 14 bases between them. The CDR3 DNA follows: TGTGCCAGCAGCTTGCTAGGGACTGAGAACAATGAGCAGTTCTTC. Its protein is CASSLLGTENNEQFF.

J is TRBJ1-5 and V is TRBV7-2; 8 bases fit TRBD1. The length of the CDR3 is 15 residues. Looked up from germline, CDR1 is SGHTA and CDR2 is FQGNSA. V trimming: 1 base; J trimming: 7 bases; junction bases outside the gene matches: 6. This CDR3 is CASSLVTGVGQPQHF. As DNA, the CDR3 is TGTGCCAGCAGCTTAGTGACAGGGGTGGGGCAGCCCCAGCATTTT.

This rearrangement joins TRBV11-3 to TRBJ1-5; TRBD1 matches at 7 bases. The trim removed 9 bases at V and 0 bases at J, leaving 8 bases unmatched. The CDR3 spans 15 residues. Per the germline V gene, CDR1 is SGHNT and CDR2 is YENEEA. CDR3 protein: CARGWDRNSNQPQHF. As DNA, the CDR3 is TGTGCCAGAGGGTGGGACAGAAATAGCAATCAGCCCCAGCATTTT.

The V gene is TRBV6-5, the J gene TRBJ2-1, with TRBD2 matching over 9 bases. Germline V lookup: CDR1 MNHEY, CDR2 SVGAGI. CDR3 length equals 15 residues. V gave up 2 bases and J gave up 9 bases; unmatched junction bases: 8. CDR3 region: CASSYVGGGAPEQFF. Here the CDR3 DNA reads TGTGCCAGCAGTTACGTCGGCGGGGGGGCCCCTGAGCAGTTCTTC.

The V gene is TRBV11-3, the J gene TRBJ2-3, with D possibly TRBD1 on 6 matching bases. The CDR3 has 14 amino acids. The germline CDR1 and CDR2 sequences are SGHNT and YENEEA. The V and J ends lost 5 bases and 4 bases respectively, with 13 bases between them. This CDR3 is CASSPSGASDTQYF. In nucleotides, the CDR3 is TGTGCCAGCAGCCCATCAGGGGCTTCAGATACGCAGTATTTT.

V usage is TRBV19 and J usage is TRBJ1-4, with 11 bases that match TRBD1. The V segment lost 6 bases and the J segment 2 bases; nucleotides outside the gene matches: 5. Germline assignment: CDR1 LNHDA and CDR2 SQIVND (reference sequence). This CDR3 has 16 amino acids. The CDR3 DNA sequence: TGTGCCAGTAGCGGGACAGGGGGTGCCACTAATGAAAAACTGTTTTTT. Translated: CASSGTGGATNEKLFF.

The J gene is TRBJ1-1, the V gene TRBV11-2; no firm D call. CDR3 length: 18 amino acids. Germline V lookup: CDR1 SGHAT, CDR2 FQNNGV. V lost 2 bases, J lost 3 bases, and 22 bases lay in between. The CDR3 here is CASSLSPWRNKVHTEAFF. The CDR3 DNA reads as TGTGCCAGCAGCTTATCCCCTTGGCGGAACAAGGTACACACTGAAGCTTTCTTT.

The CDR3 loop reads CASSPYVGQPEQYF. CDR3 nucleotide sequence: TGCGCCAGCAGCCCGTACGTCGGACAGCCCGAGCAGTACTTC. The chain joins TRBV5-1 to TRBJ2-7; D may be TRBD1 (6 bases). Deletions cut 4 bases from V and 6 bases from J, with 17 bases between. CDR1 and CDR2 (germline): SGHRS, YFSETQ. The CDR3 runs to 14 residues. Full variable domain (outside the CDR3, taken from reference TRBV5-1 and TRBJ2-7): KAGVTQTPRYLIKTRGQQVTLSCSPISGHRSVSWYQQTPGQGLQFLFEYFSETQRNKGNFPGRFSGRQFSNSRSEMNVSTLELGDSALYLCASSPYVGQPEQYFGPGTRLTVT.

This chain joins TRBV5-4 and TRBJ2-2, with D possibly TRBD1 on 7 matching bases. The CDR3 runs 14 residues. The germline V and J ends were trimmed by 4 bases and 7 bases, with 14 bases remaining between them. The germline V gene encodes CDR1 SGHNT and CDR2 YYREEE (reference sequence). CDR3 loop: CASSGGGVIGELFF. The CDR3, as DNA: TGTGCCAGCAGCGGAGGGGGCGTTATCGGGGAGCTGTTTTTT. Together with reference TRBV5-4 and TRBJ2-2, the CDR3 gives the full variable domain: ETGVTQSPTHLIKTRGQQVTLRCSSQSGHNTVSWYQQALGQGPQFIFQYYREEENGRGNFPPRFSGLQFPNYSSELNVNALELDDSALYLCASSGGGVIGELFFGEGSRLTVL.

V and J are TRBV5-1 and TRBJ1-6; the match to TRBD1 covers 9 bases. There are 16 residues in the CDR3. Germline assignment: CDR1 SGHRS and CDR2 YFSETQ. The V gene end was trimmed by 3 bases and the J gene end by 9 bases; junction bases not matched to a gene: 10. CDR3 amino acids: CASSSETGTGRSPLHF. The CDR3 DNA reads as TGCGCCAGCAGCTCGGAAACCGGGACAGGGCGTTCACCCCTCCACTTT. Using reference TRBV5-1 and TRBJ1-6 for the parts outside the CDR3, the full variable domain is KAGVTQTPRYLIKTRGQQVTLSCSPISGHRSVSWYQQTPGQGLQFLFEYFSETQRNKGNFPGRFSGRQFSNSRSEMNVSTLELGDSALYLCASSSETGTGRSPLHFGNGTRLTVT.

The chain has TRBV10-3 and TRBJ2-5; D unclear. The V gene lost 3 bases and the J gene lost 5 bases, with 19 bases spanning the gap. This CDR3 contains 16 residues. Germline loops: CDR1 ENHRY, CDR2 SYGVKD. The CDR3 is CAISDVGYEGRETQYF. DNA of the CDR3: TGTGCCATCAGTGATGTGGGGTATGAAGGAAGGGAGACCCAGTACTTC.

V usage is TRBV10-3 and J usage is TRBJ1-2; 12 bases agree with TRBD1. This CDR3 has 15 amino acids. The ends lost 4 bases at V and 6 bases at J; junction bases unmatched: 6. The germline V gene encodes CDR1 ENHRY and CDR2 SYGVKD. The CDR3 DNA sequence: TGTGCCATCAGTGCGCCGGGACAGGGGGCGAATGGCTACACCTTC. This translates into CAISAPGQGANGYTF.

The V gene is TRBV6-2 or TRBV6-3, the J gene TRBJ1-2; no clear D gene. Deletions cut 0 bases from V and 8 bases from J, with 25 bases between. Per germline, CDR1 MNHEY and CDR2 SVGEGT. CDR3 length equals 18 residues. CDR3: CASSYSRNLIKGRGGYTF. The CDR3, as DNA: TGTGCCAGCAGTTACTCAAGAAATTTAATAAAGGGCCGCGGGGGCTACACCTTC.

The rearrangement joins TRBV9 to TRBJ2-3; 10 nucleotides align to TRBD2. Germline CDR1 is SGDLS and CDR2 is YYNGEE. Trimming cost V 4 bases and J 6 bases; bases outside gene matches: 8. CDR3 length: 15 amino acids. The CDR3 loop is CASSLTSGATDTQYF. The CDR3 bases are TGTGCCAGCAGCCTTACTAGCGGGGCAACGGATACGCAGTATTTT.